This passage covers 18 T cell receptor gamma chains from one sample sequenced in a study of gammadelta T cells in human blood. TCRdb called clones anew from the RT-PCR reads with CATT. The sample shows 140 or so gamma-chain clones, roughly 9.6% of them seen only once. The specimen sequenced was Vgamma9Vdelta2 gamma-delta T cells from adult blood. The receptors shown here come from a human donor.

This clone is labeled large (0.1 to 1%). The chain joins TRGV9 to TRGJP. V trimming: 2 bases; J trimming: 7 bases; junction bases outside the gene matches: 14. The CDR3 sequence is 19 residues long. The germline V gene encodes CDR1 GITISATS and CDR2 ISYDGTV (reference sequence). The CDR3 coding sequence is TGTGCCTTGTGGGAGGCCATTGCCGAGGTGGAGTTGGGCAAAAAAATCAAGGTATTT. Translated, it gives CALWEAIAEVELGKKIKVF.

In its sample, this clone ranks as hyperexpanded. The gene calls are TRGV9 and TRGJP. The J segment lost 9 bases and the V segment lost 2 bases, leaving 7 bases of the junction unmatched. Germline V gives CDR1 GITISATS, CDR2 ISYDGTV (reference sequence). There are 16 residues in the CDR3. The CDR3 is CALWEASLLGKKIKVF. The CDR3 DNA follows: TGTGCCTTGTGGGAGGCCTCCCTGTTGGGCAAAAAAATCAAGGTATTT.

By share, this clone counts as large. This sequence may be a read error, since a much larger clone differs from it by one base. The chain has TRGV9 and TRGJP. The CDR3 has 16 amino acids. CDR1 is GITISATS and CDR2 is ISYDGTV in the germline V gene (reference sequence). V was pared by 0 bases and J by 7 bases, with 3 bases of the junction left unmatched. Here the CDR3 DNA reads TGTGCCTTGTGGGAGGTGCTGGAGTTGGGCAAAAAAATCAAGGTATTT. This codes for CALWEVLELGKKIKVF.

In its sample, this clone is large. The chain is built from TRGV9 and TRGJP. Looked up from germline, CDR1 is GITISATS and CDR2 is ISYDGTV (reference sequence). V trimming: 0 bases; J trimming: 5 bases; junction bases outside the gene matches: 4. This CDR3 comprises 17 residues. The CDR3 sequence: CALWEVGKELGKKIKVF. The CDR3 DNA reads TGTGCCTTGTGGGAGGTGGGTAAAGAGTTGGGCAAAAAAATCAAGGTATTT.

This clone is classed as hyperexpanded. V is TRGV9 and J is TRGJP. This CDR3 is 16 amino acids long. Trimming removed 2 bases from V and 6 bases from J; junction bases left unmatched: 4. Germline values: CDR1 GITISATS, CDR2 ISYDGTV (reference sequence). CDR3 amino acids: CALWEAIELGKKIKVF. Here the CDR3 DNA reads TGTGCCTTGTGGGAGGCAATAGAGTTGGGCAAAAAAATCAAGGTATTT.

About this clone: This likely came from a read error, as a far larger clone is one base away. The sample carries other DNA sequences with the same CDR3. The chain combines TRGV9 with TRGJP. This CDR3 is built from 16 residues. J lost 9 bases, V lost 1 base, and 6 bases had no gene match. Germline CDR1 and CDR2: GITISATS and ISYDGTV (reference sequence). CDR3: CALWEVHALGKKIKVF. The CDR3 nucleotides read TGTGCCTTGTGGGAGGTACACGCGTTGGGCAAAAAAATCAAGGTATTT.

A remark on this clone: The protein TCRdb lists belongs to a much larger clone and differs from this DNA's translation at residue 10, which points to a read error; the protein shown is made from the DNA. This chain links TRGV3 with TRGJ1 or TRGJ2. V shed 0 bases, J shed 8 bases, and the junction held 13 bases outside the gene matches. Germline values: CDR1 VTNTFY, CDR2 YDVSTARD (reference sequence). This CDR3 spans 15 amino acids. CDR3 nucleotide sequence: TGTGCCACCTGGGACAGGAATCCTCTCTCAAATAAGAAACTCTTT. Protein sequence: CATWDRNPLSNKKLF.

This clone is labeled hyperexpanded (1% or more). The sample carries other DNA sequences with the same CDR3. The chain couples TRGV9 to TRGJP. Germline lookup yields CDR1 GITISATS and CDR2 ISYDGTV (reference sequence). The CDR3 has 16 amino acids. Germline trimming cut 3 bases from V and 6 bases from J; bases unmatched to any gene: 5. CDR3 sequence reads: CALWEPSELGKKIKVF. DNA for the CDR3: TGTGCCTTGTGGGAGCCCTCAGAGTTGGGCAAAAAAATCAAGGTATTT.

In its sample, this clone was seen a few times. TCRdb's entry gives the protein of a much larger clone, which mismatches this DNA's translation at residue 4, likely from a read error; the protein reported here is translated from the DNA. V is TRGV9 and J is TRGJP. The CDR3 loop spans 16 amino acids. CDR1 and CDR2 (germline): GITISATS, ISYDGTV (reference sequence). The CDR3 here is CALREPSELGKKIKVF. For the CDR3, the DNA is TGTGCCTTGCGGGAGCCCTCAGAGTTGGGCAAAAAAATCAAGGTATTT.

Without a V gene call, the J gene is given as TRGJ1 or TRGJ2. The CDR3 consists of 14 residues. The chain's CDR3 is CATWHGAPDYKKLF. The CDR3 DNA sequence: TGTGCCACCTGGCACGGGGCCCCTGATTATAAGAAACTCTTT.

By sample fraction, this clone is large. The J gene is TRGJP, while no V gene call was made. This CDR3 contains 15 residues. CDR3 bases: TGTGCCTTGTGGGAACAAGAGTTGGGCAAAAAAATCAAGGTATTT. It yields the protein CALWEQELGKKIKVF.

V usage is TRGV9 and J usage is TRGJ1 or TRGJ2. The J segment lost 4 bases and the V segment lost 0 bases, leaving 6 bases of the junction unmatched. Per the germline V gene, CDR1 is GITISATS and CDR2 is ISYDGTV (reference sequence). The length of the CDR3 is 14 residues. The CDR3 DNA reads TGTGCCTTGTGGGAGGTGCAGGGCTATTATAAGAAACTCTTT. Translation gives CALWEVQGYYKKLF.

V is TRGV9 and J is TRGJP. J lost 4 bases, V lost 3 bases, and 6 bases had no gene match. This CDR3 contains 17 residues. Germline CDR1 GITISATS, CDR2 ISYDGTV (reference sequence). The DNA of the CDR3 is TGTGCCTTGTGGGAGTCTAACCAAGAGTTGGGCAAAAAAATCAAGGTATTT. Its translation is CALWESNQELGKKIKVF.

By share, this clone counts as large. The chain couples TRGV9 to TRGJP. Germline assignment: CDR1 GITISATS and CDR2 ISYDGTV (reference sequence). V lost 6 bases to trimming and J lost 4 bases; unmatched junction nucleotides: 0. The CDR3 contains 14 residues. The CDR3 loop reads CALWQELGKKIKVF. For the CDR3, the DNA is TGTGCCTTGTGGCAAGAGTTGGGCAAAAAAATCAAGGTATTT.

By share, this clone ranks as hyperexpanded. The chain has TRGV9 and TRGJP. Germline V gene data show CDR1 as GITISATS and CDR2 as ISYDGTV (reference sequence). The CDR3 runs to 17 residues. Unmatched junction bases numbered 5, after V lost 2 bases and J lost 4 bases. CDR3 residues: CALWEGRQELGKKIKVF. The CDR3 DNA reads as TGTGCCTTGTGGGAGGGACGCCAAGAGTTGGGCAAAAAAATCAAGGTATTT.

By sample share, this clone is large (0.1 to 1%). The chain employs TRGV9 and TRGJP. Germline values: CDR1 GITISATS, CDR2 ISYDGTV (reference sequence). This CDR3 has 16 residues. V trimming: 4 bases; J trimming: 9 bases; junction bases outside the gene matches: 9. The CDR3 reads CALWDHGTLGKKIKVF. The CDR3 DNA sequence: TGTGCCTTGTGGGACCACGGAACGTTGGGCAAAAAAATCAAGGTATTT.

This clone occurred a few times. The chain couples TRGV9 to TRGJP. The length of the CDR3 is 17 residues. V shed 0 bases, J shed 7 bases, and the junction held 6 bases outside the gene matches. The germline CDR1 and CDR2 sequences are GITISATS and ISYDGTV (reference sequence). The CDR3 here is CALWEVVRELGKKIKVF. The CDR3 bases are TGTGCCTTGTGGGAGGTGGTTCGGGAGTTGGGCAAAAAAATCAAGGTATTT.

By share, this clone counts as hyperexpanded (1% or more). The V gene is TRGV10, the J gene TRGJ1 or TRGJ2. TRGV10 is annotated as an ORF whose role is uncertain. There are 11 residues in the CDR3. The V gene end was trimmed by 8 bases and the J gene end by 4 bases; junction bases not matched to a gene: 3. CDR3 region: CAAWDYYKKLF. The CDR3 DNA sequence: TGTGCTGCGTGGGACTATTATAAGAAACTCTTT.